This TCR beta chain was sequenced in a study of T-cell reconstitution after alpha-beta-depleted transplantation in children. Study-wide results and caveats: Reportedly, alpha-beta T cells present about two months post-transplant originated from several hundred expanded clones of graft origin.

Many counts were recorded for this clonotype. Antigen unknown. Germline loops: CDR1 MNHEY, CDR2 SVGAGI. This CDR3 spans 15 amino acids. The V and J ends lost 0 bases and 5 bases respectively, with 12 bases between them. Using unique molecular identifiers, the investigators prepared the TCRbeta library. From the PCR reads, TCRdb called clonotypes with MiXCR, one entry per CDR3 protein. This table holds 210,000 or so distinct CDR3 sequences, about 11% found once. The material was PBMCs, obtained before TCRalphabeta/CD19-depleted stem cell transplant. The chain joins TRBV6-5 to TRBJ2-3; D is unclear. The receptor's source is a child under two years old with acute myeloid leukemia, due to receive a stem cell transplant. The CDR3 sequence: CASSYSFMKEDTQYF. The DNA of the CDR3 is TGTGCCAGCAGTTACTCCTTTATGAAGGAAGATACGCAGTATTTT.